This T cell receptor (beta chain) emerged from a study of blood T cell repertoires in COVID-19. Study as a whole: COVID-19 samples from acute and convalescent phases originated in the United States, Italy and Spain.

Germline lookup yields CDR1 LGHDT and CDR2 YNNKEL (reference sequence). The length of the CDR3 is 15 residues. V gave up 0 bases and J gave up 5 bases, with 13 bases separating them. As handled by the study authors: Reference gene primer amplification in the assay estimated nucleated cell counts. Method: immunoSEQ multiplex PCR; TCRdb's copy keeps in-frame clones and lacks some. V, J and clone size are those of that table, while D and trimming were read from the DNA. This table holds about 150,000 clones, almost 85% found once. The chain combines TRBV3-1 (or the pseudogene TRBV3-2) with TRBJ1-2; unclear D gene. Sequenced sample: peripheral blood. The sequence was obtained from a human donor with acute or convalescent COVID-19. The donor label of this sample is uncertain. The chain's CDR3 is CASSQERPGLYGYTF. DNA for the CDR3: TGTGCCAGCAGCCAAGAAAGGCCGGGTTTATATGGCTACACCTTC.